Given below is one T cell receptor beta chain in context. Generated by immunoSEQ multiplex PCR, the TCRdb table keeps only in-frame clones and is missing some. The data show about 31,000 clones, roughly 95% seen once. This specimen belongs to a study of control samples from healthy donors and cancer patients. Germline lookup yields CDR1 MGHRA and CDR2 YSYEKL. The CDR3 has 15 amino acids. Trimming stripped 1 base from V and 0 bases from J, with 7 bases between. The chain has TRBV4-1 and TRBJ2-1; D is undetermined. The origin of this receptor is a man in his fifties or sixties in good health. The sample was blood. The chain's CDR3 is CASSQGADSYNEQFF. The CDR3 DNA reads TGCGCCAGCAGCCAAGGTGCGGACTCCTACAATGAGCAGTTCTTC.